Each of the 18 T cell receptor beta chains below was sequenced from the same sample in a study of low-dose radiotherapy and immunotherapy resistance in tumors. Both TCRalpha and TCRbeta chains were reverse transcribed with V-gene-specific primers. Amplification, which lasted roughly 22 PCR cycles, used a constant-region primer and V-primer adapter to amplify TCRs. TCRdb re-derived calls from the reads in MiXCR, one entry per CDR3 protein. The table lists under 90,000 distinct CDR3 sequences, around a third of them singletons, with around 10% in the top ten. Time point described: before trial treatment. The source was PBMCs, collected before treatment. The receptors derive from a female donor with ovarian cancer.

This clonotype was observed many times. CDR3 in amino acids: CTSSYQGLAGTDTQYF. The CDR3 bases are TGCACCAGCAGCTATCAAGGACTAGCGGGCACAGATACGCAGTATTTT. The genes are TRBV1 and TRBJ2-3; the table calls TRBD2, which could not be checked here. TRBV1 is described as a pseudogene. The CDR3 is 16 residues long.

This chain joins TRBV27 and TRBJ2-2; 9 bases are shared with TRBD1. J lost 8 bases, V lost 5 bases, and 6 bases had no gene match. The CDR3 is 14 residues long. Germline-derived CDR1 and CDR2 are MNHEY and SMNVEV (reference sequence). The CDR3 loop reads CASSQTGGTGELFF. The CDR3 region has the DNA TGTGCCAGCAGTCAGACAGGGGGAACTGGGGAGCTGTTTTTT.

Ten or more counts support this clonotype. V and J are TRBV6-5 and TRBJ1-1, with D possibly TRBD1 on 5 matching bases. The CDR3 has 12 amino acids. Trimming left V 11 bases short and J 3 bases short, with 13 bases between. The V gene's germline CDR1 is MNHEY and CDR2 SVGAGI. CDR3 in DNA: TGTGCCTACCCAGGGTGGGACACTGAAGCTTTCTTT. Protein product: CAYPGWDTEAFF.

Comments on this clonotype: This is likely an artifact of a read error, given a far larger clone one base away. The CDR3 coding sequence is TGTGCCAGCAGTTTTGGGTATGGGGGGGCGTATGGTGAGCAGTACTTC. Its translation is CASSFGYGGAYGEQYF. This chain links TRBV12-3 or TRBV12-4 with TRBJ2-5; a possible D gene is TRBD2 (7 bases). V dropped 3 bases and J dropped 11 bases, with 25 bases sitting between them. This CDR3 has 16 amino acids.

A note on this clonotype: This likely came from a read error, as a far larger clone is one base away. CDR3 nucleotide sequence: TGTGCCAGCAGCTTAGCGGCTACAGGTGCCTACGAGCAGTTCTTC. It translates to CASSLAATGAYEQFF. The gene calls are TRBV7-2 and TRBJ2-1; D perhaps matches TRBD1 (5 bases). From germline, CDR1 is SGHTA and CDR2 FQGNSA. The CDR3 length is 15 residues. V was cut by 0 bases and J by 10 bases, with 16 bases left in between. The whole variable domain, remainder taken from reference TRBV7-2 and TRBJ2-1, is GAGVSQSPSNKVTEKGKDVELRCDPISGHTALYWYRQSLGQGLEFLIYFQGNSAPDKSGLPSDRFSAERTGGSVSTLTIQRTQQEDSAVYLCASSLAATGAYEQFFGPGTRLTVL.

The genes are TRBV6-1 and TRBJ2-3; D possibly matches TRBD1 or TRBD2 (6 bases each). Germline CDR1 is MNHNS and CDR2 is SASEGT. The CDR3 covers 16 residues. The V and J ends lost 6 bases and 2 bases respectively, with 18 bases between them. The CDR3 spells CASSQPGGPPTDTQYF. The CDR3 DNA sequence: TGTGCCAGCAGCCAACCCGGGGGCCCACCCACAGATACGCAGTATTTT.

This clonotype came up many times. The rearrangement links TRBV20-1 to TRBJ2-7, with 10 bases matching TRBD1. Germline V gene sequence: CDR1 DFQATT, CDR2 SNEGSKA (reference sequence). V trimming: 4 bases; J trimming: 4 bases; junction bases outside the gene matches: 13. The CDR3 is made up of 16 amino acids. CDR3 DNA sequence: TGCAGTGCTAATATACCGGGACAGGGGTCGGTTTACGAGCAGTACTTC. Its translation is CSANIPGQGSVYEQYF.

This clonotype has a count of ten or more. The chain has TRBV5-1 and TRBJ1-1, with no clear D. The V end lost 2 bases, the J end lost 6 bases, and 11 bases lay between the germline ends. Germline assignment: CDR1 SGHRS and CDR2 YFSETQ. The CDR3 consists of 13 residues. CDR3 sequence: CASSLSPNAEAFF. As DNA, the CDR3 is TGCGCCAGCAGCTTATCCCCTAACGCTGAAGCTTTCTTT.

The V call is TRBV19, the J call TRBJ2-7; D is unclear. Germline loops: CDR1 LNHDA, CDR2 SQIVND (reference sequence). Trimming shortened V by 4 bases and J by 3 bases, and 7 bases separated the two germline ends. The CDR3 sequence is 12 residues long. The CDR3 bases are TGTGCCAGTAGTACGGATTTCTACGAGCAGTACTTC. Translated: CASSTDFYEQYF.

Comments on this clonotype: A far larger clone is just one base off, so this is likely a read error. The chain employs TRBV7-9 and TRBJ2-3; TRBD2 agrees at 8 bases. CDR1 and CDR2 (germline): SEHNR, FQNEAQ (reference sequence). The CDR3 spans 18 residues. J lost 4 bases, V lost 5 bases, and 17 bases had no gene match. CDR3 DNA sequence: TGTGCCAGCAGCCATCTGAGCCCTGGGCGGGAGGACTCAGATACGCAGTATTTT. As protein: CASSHLSPGREDSDTQYF.

In its sample, this clonotype was seen a few times. The chain uses TRBV9 and TRBJ1-1; 12 bases fit TRBD1. Germline loops: CDR1 SGDLS, CDR2 YYNGEE. The CDR3 loop spans 17 amino acids. V trimming: 0 bases; J trimming: 1 base; junction bases outside the gene matches: 4. The CDR3 bases are TGTGCCAGCAGCGTAGGGGGGACAGGGGGCCCGAACACTGAAGCTTTCTTT. This gives the protein CASSVGGTGGPNTEAFF.

This clonotype appeared once. This chain uses TRBV7-8 with TRBJ1-6; D is possibly TRBD1 (5 bases). Deletions cut 5 bases from V and 7 bases from J, with 15 bases between. CDR1 and CDR2 (germline): SGHVS, FQNEAQ. CDR3 size: 15 residues. The DNA of the CDR3 is TGTGCCAGCAGCCCCTCGGGGGGTCCCAATTCACCCCTCCACTTT. Its translation: CASSPSGGPNSPLHF.

This clonotype was detected ten times or more. J is TRBJ2-1 and V is TRBV12-3 or TRBV12-4, with 13 bases matching TRBD2. After removal of 6 bases from V and 8 bases from J, the junction contained 7 bases not matched to a gene. The CDR3 extends over 15 amino acids. CDR3 protein: CASRLLAGGPDEQFF. The CDR3 nucleotides are TGTGCCAGCAGACTACTAGCGGGGGGGCCAGATGAGCAGTTCTTC.

This clonotype was picked up many times. This sequence joins TRBV12-3 or TRBV12-4 and TRBJ1-6; D is possibly TRBD1 (6 bases). The CDR3 length is 14 residues. V lost 4 bases and J lost 5, with 9 bases in between. In DNA, the CDR3 is TGTGCCAGCAGTTCAGGGACAAATAATTCACCCCTCCACTTT. Amino acid sequence: CASSSGTNNSPLHF.

With regard to this clonotype: A single base is all that separates this from a far larger clone, so a read error is likely. The rearrangement uses TRBV7-2 and TRBJ1-5, with D perhaps matching TRBD2 (6 bases). The J call may be faulty, since TRBJ2-3 better matches the DNA end. Looked up from germline, CDR1 is SGHTA and CDR2 is FQGNSA. The CDR3 length is 16 residues. DNA for the CDR3: TGTGCCAGCAGCTTCCGCGGAGGAGGGCCCGACCAGCCCCAGTATTTT. Its protein is CASSFRGGGPDQPQYF.

This sequence joins TRBV5-4 and TRBJ2-5, with TRBD1 matching 10 bases. Germline trimming cut 2 bases from V and 5 bases from J; bases unmatched to any gene: 3. The germline CDR1 and CDR2 sequences are SGHNT and YYREEE (reference sequence). The CDR3 loop spans 14 amino acids. Here the CDR3 reads CASSFSTGGETQYF. CDR3 in DNA: TGTGCCAGCAGCTTCTCGACAGGGGGCGAGACCCAGTACTTC.

The chain recombines TRBV6-2 or TRBV6-3 with TRBJ2-5; D ambiguous. The germline gives CDR1 MNHEY, CDR2 SVGEGT. The V end was cut by 8 bases, the J end by 1 base, with 23 bases between. This CDR3 is 17 amino acids long. The CDR3: CASPAKFRSRTQETQYF. Here the CDR3 DNA reads TGTGCCAGCCCCGCGAAGTTCCGGAGCAGGACCCAAGAGACCCAGTACTTC.

At least ten counts were recorded for this clonotype. V usage is TRBV7-2 and J usage is TRBJ1-5; TRBD1 aligns across 11 bases. The V gene's germline CDR1 is SGHTA and CDR2 FQGNSA. CDR3 length: 15 amino acids. Trimming removed 5 bases from V and 5 bases from J; junction bases left unmatched: 5. The chain's CDR3 is CASSREGQGDQPQHF. CDR3 sequence (DNA): TGTGCCAGCAGCCGCGAGGGACAGGGGGATCAGCCCCAGCATTTT.